Below are 7 T cell receptor beta chains sequenced from a single sample in a study of post-analysis software for immune sequencing data. The study, taken as a whole, reports: About 5 TRBV segments (TRBV5-6, TRBV5-1 and TRBV20-1 among them) occurred more frequently in patients than in controls.

No antigen is known for these receptors. TCR beta cDNA libraries had unique molecular identifiers. TCRdb passed the PCR reads through MiXCR, listing each CDR3 protein once. This sample carries almost 700,000 distinct CDR3 sequences, 59% of them seen once, and the ten largest clones take roughly 10%. The sample taken for sequencing was blood. The receptors were sampled from a girl aged 2 to 10 with multiple sclerosis.

The rearrangement joins TRBV5-1 to TRBJ1-2, with TRBD1 matching 11 bases. Germline V gene sequence: CDR1 SGHRS, CDR2 YFSETQ. V dropped 3 bases and J dropped 5; count of bases not matched to a gene: 12. The CDR3 sequence is 17 residues long. The CDR3 sequence: CASSSPGQGERSYGYTF. The CDR3 nucleotides are TGCGCCAGCAGCTCGCCGGGACAGGGGGAGCGCTCATATGGCTACACCTTC.

This clonotype was observed a few times. This chain uses TRBV5-1 with TRBJ2-5, with D unresolved. V was cut by 5 bases and J by 3 bases, with 11 bases left in between. The germline CDR1 and CDR2 sequences are SGHRS and YFSETQ. The CDR3 loop spans 13 amino acids. The CDR3 region has the DNA TGCGCCAGCAGTTCCTCAAACGAAGAGACCCAGTACTTC. Protein product: CASSSSNEETQYF.

The rearrangement joins TRBV7-8 to TRBJ1-2, with D possibly matching TRBD1 (5 bases). Trimming left V 1 base short and J 1 base short, with 7 bases between. The CDR3 extends over 14 amino acids. Germline V gives CDR1 SGHVS, CDR2 FQNEAQ. CDR3 nucleotide sequence: TGTGCCAGCAGCTTAGGGGGGTTTAACTATGGCTACACCTTC. Encoded protein: CASSLGGFNYGYTF.

The chain carries TRBV20-1 and TRBJ1-2; tentative D call: TRBD1 (5 bases). This CDR3 is 15 amino acids long. The ends were cut back, 1 base at V and 2 bases at J, with 14 bases in the middle. The germline CDR1 and CDR2 sequences are DFQATT and SNEGSKA (reference sequence). The CDR3 nucleotides read TGCAGTGCTAGAGTGGAGGGGCTATTAAACTATGGCTACACCTTC. Protein sequence: CSARVEGLLNYGYTF.

The chain couples TRBV2 to TRBJ1-1, with TRBD1 as a possible D gene (5 bases). The CDR3 totals 13 residues. CDR1 and CDR2 from the germline V gene are SNHLY and FYNNEI. V was pared by 3 bases and J by 3 bases, with 8 bases between. CDR3 DNA sequence: TGTGCCAGCAGTGATCAGGGTGACACTGAAGCTTTCTTT. Translating it yields CASSDQGDTEAFF.

V gene TRBV12-3 or TRBV12-4 combines with J gene TRBJ1-4; perhaps TRBD1 as D (5 bases). V lost 3 bases to trimming and J lost 8 bases, with 13 bases between them. This CDR3 has 14 residues. CDR3 sequence: CASSFHAGQEKLFF. CDR3 in DNA: TGTGCCAGCAGTTTCCACGCAGGGCAAGAAAAACTGTTTTTT.

V gene TRBV25-1 combines with J gene TRBJ2-7; 9 bases match TRBD1. The CDR3 is 12 amino acids. V trimming: 6 bases; J trimming: 7 bases; junction bases outside the gene matches: 4. CDR1 MGHDK and CDR2 SYGVNS come from the germline V gene. The CDR3 coding sequence is TGTGCCAGCAGGGGACAGGGAGGAGAGCAGTACTTC. Translation gives CASRGQGGEQYF.